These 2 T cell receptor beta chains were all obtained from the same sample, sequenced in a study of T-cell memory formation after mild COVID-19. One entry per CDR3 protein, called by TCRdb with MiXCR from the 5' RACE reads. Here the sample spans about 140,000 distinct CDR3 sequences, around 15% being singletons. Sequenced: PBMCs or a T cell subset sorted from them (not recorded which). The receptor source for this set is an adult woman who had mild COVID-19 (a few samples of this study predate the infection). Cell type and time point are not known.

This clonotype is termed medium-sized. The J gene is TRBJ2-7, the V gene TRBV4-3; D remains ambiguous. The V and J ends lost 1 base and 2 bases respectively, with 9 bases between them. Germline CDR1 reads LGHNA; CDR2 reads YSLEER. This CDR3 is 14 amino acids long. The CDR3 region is CASSQGEATYEQYF. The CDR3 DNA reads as TGCGCCAGCAGCCAAGGGGAAGCGACCTACGAGCAGTACTTC.

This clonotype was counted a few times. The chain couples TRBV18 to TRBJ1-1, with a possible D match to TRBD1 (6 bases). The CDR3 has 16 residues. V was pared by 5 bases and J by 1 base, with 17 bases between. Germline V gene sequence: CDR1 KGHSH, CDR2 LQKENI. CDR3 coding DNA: TGTGCCAGCTCAACCCCAGACAGGCTCAAGAACACTGAAGCTTTCTTT. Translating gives CASSTPDRLKNTEAFF.